This T cell receptor (beta chain) was found in a study of blood T cell repertoires in COVID-19. About the study: Spain, Italy and the United States supplied samples that represented acute and convalescent COVID-19. From T cells, B-cell-depleted T cells, or PBMCs came the material, which was cDNA or gDNA.

Clones were read by immunoSEQ multiplex PCR, and TCRdb kept only the in-frame ones, dropping some. The table has about 93,000 clones, roughly 90% seen once; the top ten hold approximately 1.6%. The CDR3 is 14 residues long. The V gene lost 3 bases and the J gene lost 1 base, with 7 bases spanning the gap. The germline V gene has CDR1 SNHLY and CDR2 FYNNEI. This clonotype was sampled from a human donor with active COVID-19. The donor label of this sample is uncertain. Sequenced: peripheral blood. The chain is built from TRBV2 and TRBJ2-1; the D is unclear. CDR3 loop: CASSDLFSYNEQFF. The CDR3 DNA follows: TGTGCCAGCAGTGATTTATTTTCCTACAATGAGCAGTTCTTC.